These 31 T cell receptor beta chains originate from one sample sequenced in a study of OX40 agonist ivuxolimab in advanced cancers. Library preparation used the immunoSEQ multiplex PCR assay. Sourced from immuneACCESS, this table was stored by TCRdb with only in-frame sequences that have V and J called. A share of the clones is absent; for the studies checked, an unresolved V gene accounts for under half, and the remainder has no known explanation. This sample gives 55,000 to 75,000 clones in total; 81% of them show up just once. Approximately 1% of the sample is taken by the ten largest. The source was CD4+ or CD8+ T cells sorted from blood, collected in a trial of the OX40 agonist ivuxolimab. Receptors were obtained from an adult with an advanced solid tumor such as melanoma, head and neck, liver or kidney cancer.

V and J are TRBV9 and TRBJ2-5; D could derive from TRBD1 or TRBD2 (5 bases each). The CDR3 has 15 residues. Germline assignment: CDR1 SGDLS and CDR2 YYNGEE. With 9 bases removed from V and 3 bases from J, the gap between germline ends came to 21 bases. CDR3 protein: CANSLGTNREETQYF. The CDR3 coding sequence is TGTGCCAACTCCCTCGGGACCAATAGAGAAGAGACCCAGTACTTC.

The chain carries TRBV7-3 and TRBJ1-5, with D hard to call. The germline gives CDR1 SGHTA, CDR2 FQGTGA. V shed 5 bases and J shed 11 bases, with 22 bases lying between them. CDR3 length: 15 amino acids. The CDR3 loop reads CASSPLPGCRETQHF. The CDR3, as DNA: TGTGCCAGCAGCCCCCTCCCGGGATGCCGAGAGACCCAGCATTTT.

The chain has TRBV7-9 and TRBJ1-3, with 7 bases aligning to TRBD1. This CDR3 comprises 16 residues. The V gene's germline CDR1 is SEHNR and CDR2 FQNEAQ (reference sequence). Trimming took 1 base from V and 1 from J; bases not matched to a gene: 4. CDR3 in amino acids: CASSLGATGSGNTIYF. CDR3 coding DNA: TGTGCCAGCAGCTTAGGAGCGACAGGGTCTGGAAACACCATATATTTT.

This clone was counted only a few times. The chain couples TRBV29-1 to TRBJ1-2; 7 nucleotides align to TRBD1. V dropped 6 bases and J dropped 8; count of bases not matched to a gene: 18. The germline gives CDR1 SQVTM, CDR2 ANQGSEA. The CDR3 consists of 15 residues. The CDR3 DNA reads as TGCAGCGTCGGCGGAGCCAACAGGGGTGGGGGCGGCTACACCTTC. It yields the protein CSVGGANRGGGGYTF.

This chain connects TRBV5-6 to TRBJ1-5; no firm D call. V dropped 4 bases and J dropped 5 bases, with 10 bases sitting between them. CDR1 and CDR2 (germline): SGHDT, YYEEEE. This CDR3 is 13 amino acids long. This chain's CDR3 is CASSPTPDQPQHF. For the CDR3, the DNA is TGTGCCAGCAGCCCGACCCCCGATCAGCCCCAGCATTTT.

V usage is TRBV27 and J usage is TRBJ1-2, with a weak D call TRBD1 (5 bases). The CDR3 extends over 15 amino acids. Germline V gives CDR1 MNHEY, CDR2 SMNVEV (reference sequence). Between the trimmed V and J ends, which lost 2 bases and 0 bases, there was a span of 10 bases. The CDR3 spells CASSLGGRTNYGYTF. CDR3 DNA: TGTGCCAGCAGTTTAGGGGGACGAACTAACTATGGCTACACCTTC.

V is TRBV9 and J is TRBJ1-2; D might be TRBD1 (5 bases). This CDR3 has 14 residues. Trimming removed 7 bases at V and 8 bases at J, with 21 bases between. CDR1 is SGDLS and CDR2 is YYNGEE in the germline V gene. The CDR3 DNA reads TGTGCCAGCTCATCCCTCTCGGGGCTAGGCGGCTACACCTTC. This gives the protein CASSSLSGLGGYTF.

This chain connects TRBV6-1 to TRBJ2-5, with a possible D match to TRBD2 (6 bases). Germline V CDR1 and CDR2: MNHNS, SASEGT. Deletions cut 2 bases from V and 9 bases from J, with 13 bases between. This CDR3 is built from 13 residues. The CDR3 nucleotides are TGTGCCAGCAGTGAACGGGGGTCAGCGGCCCAGTACTTC. It encodes CASSERGSAAQYF.

The chain links TRBV7-3 to TRBJ1-1; TRBD1 matches at 7 bases. The V gene end was trimmed by 1 base and the J gene end by 5 bases; junction bases not matched to a gene: 4. The CDR3 covers 14 residues. The germline gives CDR1 SGHTA, CDR2 FQGTGA. CDR3 amino acids: CASSLKTGLTEAFF. CDR3 coding DNA: TGTGCCAGCAGCTTAAAGACAGGGTTGACTGAAGCTTTCTTT.

This clone was observed a single time. Other DNA sequences in this sample translate to the same CDR3. V usage is TRBV6-6 and J usage is TRBJ1-1; D is unresolved. The CDR3 runs 14 residues. V lost 0 bases to trimming and J lost 0 bases, with 5 bases between them. CDR1 MNHNY and CDR2 SVGAGI come from the germline V gene (reference sequence). In DNA form, the CDR3 reads TGTGCCAGCAGTTACTCTGGCGTGAACACTGAAGCTTTCTTT. This codes for CASSYSGVNTEAFF.

This chain links TRBV6-4 with TRBJ1-5, with TRBD1 as a possible D gene (5 bases). Trimming left V 5 bases short and J 4 bases short, with 15 bases between. Germline loops: CDR1 MRHNA, CDR2 SNTAGT. The CDR3 sequence is 15 residues long. The CDR3 nucleotides are TGTGCCAGCAGTCCAATCGGGGGAGTAAATCAGCCCCAGCATTTT. As protein: CASSPIGGVNQPQHF.

The V gene is TRBV11-2, the J gene TRBJ2-1; perhaps TRBD1 as D (6 bases). The CDR3 runs to 15 residues. Deletions cut 1 base from V and 4 bases from J, with 11 bases between. Germline CDR1 SGHAT, CDR2 FQNNGV. This CDR3 is CASSLGAGVYNEQFF. Written as DNA, the CDR3 is TGTGCCAGCAGCTTAGGGGCAGGGGTGTACAATGAGCAGTTCTTC.

The chain employs TRBV2 and TRBJ2-7; 8 nucleotides match TRBD1. J gave up 0 bases and V 9 bases, and 1 base lay outside the gene matches. CDR3 length equals 12 residues. The germline gives CDR1 SNHLY, CDR2 FYNNEI. The CDR3 coding sequence is TGTGCCAGACAGGGGGTCTCCTACGAGCAGTACTTC. It codes for CARQGVSYEQYF.

This clone was observed a few times. This sample also contains other DNA sequences that code for the same CDR3. The chain recombines TRBV11-2 with TRBJ1-1; tentatively, D is TRBD1 (5 bases). V lost 4 bases and J lost 4, with 13 bases in between. From germline, CDR1 is SGHAT and CDR2 FQNNGV. The CDR3 contains 14 residues. The CDR3 nucleotides read TGTGCCAGCAGCTCCAACCGGGGGGGCACTGAAGCTTTCTTT. Translated: CASSSNRGGTEAFF. Full variable domain (missing parts from reference TRBV11-2 and TRBJ1-1): EAGVAQSPRYKIIEKRQSVAFWCNPISGHATLYWYQQILGQGPKLLIQFQNNGVVDDSQLPKDRFSAERLKGVDSTLKIQPAKLEDSAVYLCASSSNRGGTEAFFGQGTRLTVV.

The chain has TRBV29-1 and TRBJ1-2; 7 nucleotides match TRBD1. V lost 5 bases, J lost 10 bases, and 16 bases stayed unmatched. Germline V gene lookup returns CDR1 SQVTM and CDR2 ANQGSEA. The CDR3 length is 14 residues. In DNA, the CDR3 is TGCAGCGTTTACCGACTTGGACAGGATTCTCCCTACACCTTC. The encoded protein is CSVYRLGQDSPYTF.

The J gene is TRBJ2-2, the V gene TRBV5-4; D is ambiguous. V lost 0 bases, J lost 2 bases, and 8 bases lay in between. CDR1 and CDR2 from the germline V gene are SGHNT and YYREEE (reference sequence). The CDR3 runs 15 residues. Here the CDR3 reads CASSLGQTNTGELFF. In DNA, the CDR3 is TGTGCCAGCAGCTTGGGGCAGACAAACACCGGGGAGCTGTTTTTT.

This clone is a singleton in its sample. The rearrangement links TRBV13 to TRBJ2-2; perhaps TRBD1 as D (5 bases). The CDR3 is 20 amino acids. The V end was cut by 5 bases, the J end by 4 bases, with 29 bases between. Germline lookup yields CDR1 PRHDT and CDR2 FYEKMQ (reference sequence). The CDR3 loop reads CASSLYTRTQGKSSTGELFF. DNA for the CDR3: TGTGCCAGCAGCCTCTACACCCGGACCCAGGGCAAAAGTAGCACCGGGGAGCTGTTTTTT.

The genes are TRBV30 and TRBJ1-1, with D possibly TRBD1 on 5 matching bases. The CDR3 runs 16 residues. Germline-derived CDR1 and CDR2 are GTSNPN and SVGIG (reference sequence). V lost 0 bases and J lost 4, with 18 bases in between. The CDR3 DNA reads TGTGCCTGGAGTGTACTTATTTGGGGGTCGGGCACTGAAGCTTTCTTT. Residues: CAWSVLIWGSGTEAFF.

The chain carries TRBV5-6 and TRBJ2-3; D is perhaps TRBD2 (6 bases). CDR1 is SGHDT and CDR2 is YYEEEE in the germline V gene. The V end lost 1 base, the J end lost 1 base, and 10 bases lay between the germline ends. This CDR3 is built from 15 residues. In nucleotides, the CDR3 is TGTGCCAGCAGCTTGTTTTCGGGGGGCACAGATACGCAGTATTTT. Its protein product is CASSLFSGGTDTQYF.

The chain uses TRBV5-4 and TRBJ2-5; D may correspond to TRBD1 or TRBD2 (6 bases each). CDR1 is SGHNT and CDR2 is YYREEE in the germline V gene (reference sequence). V dropped 1 base and J dropped 5 bases, with 15 bases sitting between them. The CDR3 loop spans 15 amino acids. The CDR3 region is CASSLRRLGGETQYF. CDR3 DNA sequence: TGTGCCAGCAGCTTGAGACGACTAGGGGGGGAGACCCAGTACTTC.

The chain combines TRBV18 with TRBJ1-2; D ambiguous. The V gene lost 3 bases and the J gene lost 3 bases, with 8 bases spanning the gap. Germline lookup yields CDR1 KGHSH and CDR2 LQKENI. The CDR3 has 13 residues. CDR3 in amino acids: CASSPSTDYGYTF. As DNA, the CDR3 is TGTGCCAGCTCACCCTCGACGGACTATGGCTACACCTTC.

This chain links TRBV5-1 with TRBJ2-2, with D perhaps TRBD1 or TRBD2 (5 bases each). The germline gives CDR1 SGHRS, CDR2 YFSETQ. The CDR3 totals 14 residues. V lost 6 bases and J lost 6, with 15 bases in between. The CDR3 nucleotides are TGCGCCAGCAAAGTGCAGGGAGAGGCCGGGGAGCTGTTTTTT. This sequence encodes CASKVQGEAGELFF.

V gene TRBV29-1 combines with J gene TRBJ1-2, with D perhaps TRBD1 (6 bases). The CDR3 runs 12 residues. V shed 7 bases and J shed 11 bases, with 20 bases lying between them. CDR1 is SQVTM and CDR2 is ANQGSEA in the germline V gene. CDR3 amino acids: CSGAHGGSGYTF. DNA for the CDR3: TGCAGCGGAGCTCATGGGGGCAGTGGTTACACCTTC.

Within the sample, this clone is medium-sized (0.01 to 0.1%). The rearrangement links TRBV30 to TRBJ2-1; 9 nucleotides align to TRBD2. The V gene's germline CDR1 is GTSNPN and CDR2 SVGIG (reference sequence). The CDR3 has 17 amino acids. V lost 3 bases, J lost 9 bases, and 18 bases stayed unmatched. The CDR3 loop is CAWRPPWGSSGVGEQFF. As DNA, the CDR3 is TGTGCCTGGAGGCCGCCGTGGGGGTCTAGCGGGGTGGGTGAGCAGTTCTTC.

The rearrangement links TRBV10-1 to TRBJ2-4, with unresolved D. The V end lost 5 bases, the J end lost 7 bases, and 15 bases lay between the germline ends. The CDR3 runs 14 residues. Per the germline V gene, CDR1 is WNHNN and CDR2 is SYGVQD (reference sequence). The CDR3 DNA is TGCGCCAGCAGTCCGTCAAGGGTCGGGAACATTCAGTACTTC. It specifies CASSPSRVGNIQYF.

This clone was detected a few times. V gene TRBV7-8 combines with J gene TRBJ2-3; weak D call: TRBD1 (5 bases). The CDR3 is 13 residues long. Germline V gene data show CDR1 as SGHVS and CDR2 as FQNEAQ. Trimming shortened V by 5 bases and J by 2 bases, and 8 bases separated the two germline ends. The CDR3 DNA is TGTGCCAGCAGCCTAGGGGACACAGATACGCAGTATTTT. Residues: CASSLGDTDTQYF.

This CDR3 is CASSPSGTPLNEQFF. In DNA, the CDR3 is TGTGCCAGCAGCCCATCGGGGACCCCCCTCAATGAGCAGTTCTTC. J is TRBJ2-1 and V is TRBV14; D tentatively fits TRBD1 or TRBD2 (5 bases each). Looked up from germline, CDR1 is SGHDN and CDR2 is FVKESK. This CDR3 spans 15 amino acids. V was trimmed by 4 bases and J by 6 bases, leaving 16 bases between them.

Relative to its sample, this clone is medium-sized. This chain uses TRBV27 with TRBJ2-7, with D uncertain. In germline, CDR1 is MNHEY, CDR2 SMNVEV (reference sequence). The CDR3 covers 13 residues. Trimming stripped 7 bases from V and 3 bases from J, with 13 bases between. CDR3 sequence: CASNPLNGYEQYF. Here the CDR3 DNA reads TGTGCCAGCAACCCCCTTAACGGCTACGAGCAGTACTTC.

The gene calls are TRBV5-1 and TRBJ1-1; TRBD1 might be the D (5 bases). The V gene lost 3 bases and the J gene lost 2 bases, with 14 bases spanning the gap. The CDR3 contains 15 residues. CDR1 and CDR2 (germline): SGHRS, YFSETQ. The CDR3 region has the DNA TGCGCCAGCAGCTCCGACCCGGGGCGAAACACTGAAGCTTTCTTT. It yields the protein CASSSDPGRNTEAFF.

This rearrangement joins TRBV6-5 to TRBJ1-2; D not certain. V lost 0 bases and J lost 7, with 18 bases in between. The germline gives CDR1 MNHEY, CDR2 SVGAGI. The CDR3 runs 16 residues. CDR3 coding DNA: TGTGCCAGCAGTTACTCGCCCGGGTCATCATCGGGTGGCTACACCTTC. It encodes CASSYSPGSSSGGYTF.

The chain recombines TRBV9 with TRBJ1-2; a possible D gene is TRBD1 (5 bases). V was trimmed by 0 bases and J by 4 bases, leaving 10 bases between them. The CDR3 has 14 residues. Germline lookup yields CDR1 SGDLS and CDR2 YYNGEE. Here the CDR3 reads CASSVATGGYGYTF. Written as DNA, the CDR3 is TGTGCCAGCAGCGTAGCTACGGGGGGCTATGGCTACACCTTC.